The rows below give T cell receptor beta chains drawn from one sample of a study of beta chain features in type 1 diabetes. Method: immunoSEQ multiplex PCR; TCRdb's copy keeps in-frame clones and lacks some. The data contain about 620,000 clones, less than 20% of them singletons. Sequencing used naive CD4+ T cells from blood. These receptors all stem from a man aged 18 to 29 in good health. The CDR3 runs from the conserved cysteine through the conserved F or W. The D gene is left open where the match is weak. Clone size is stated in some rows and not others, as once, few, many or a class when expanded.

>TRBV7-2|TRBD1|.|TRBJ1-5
CASSLTGGNQPQHF
TGTGCCAGCAGCTTAACAGGGGGCAATCAGCCCCAGCATTTT
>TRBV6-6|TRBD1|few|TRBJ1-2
CASSLDRGASNYGYTF
TGTGCCAGCAGTTTAGACAGGGGTGCCTCTAACTATGGCTACACCTTC
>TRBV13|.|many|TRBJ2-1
CASSSRTEQFF
TGTGCCAGCAGCTCTCGGACAGAGCAGTTCTTC
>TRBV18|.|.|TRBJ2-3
CASSPGTTDTQYF
TGTGCCAGCTCACCTGGGACCACAGATACGCAGTATTTT
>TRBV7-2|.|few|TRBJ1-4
CASRPEGREKLFF
TGTGCCAGCAGGCCAGAGGGGCGGGAAAAACTGTTTTTT
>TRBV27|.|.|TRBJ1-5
CASSLRGNQPQHF
TGTGCCAGCAGTTTAAGGGGAAATCAGCCCCAGCATTTT
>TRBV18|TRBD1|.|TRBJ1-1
CASSPRTGEGTEAFF
TGTGCCAGCTCACCACGGACAGGGGAGGGCACTGAAGCTTTCTTT
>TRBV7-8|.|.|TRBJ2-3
CASSLGGGRSTDTQYF
TGTGCCAGCAGCTTAGGCGGTGGGAGAAGCACAGATACGCAGTATTTT
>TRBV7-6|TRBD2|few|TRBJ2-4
CASSSHRRGEWDKNIQYF
TGTGCCAGCAGCTCACACAGGCGGGGGGAGTGGGACAAAAACATTCAGTACTTC
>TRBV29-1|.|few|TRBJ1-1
CSVAGGGTEAFF
TGCAGCGTTGCGGGAGGGGGCACTGAAGCTTTCTTT
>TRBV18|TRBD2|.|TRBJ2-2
CASSSTSVANTGELFF
TGTGCCAGCTCATCGACTAGCGTGGCGAACACCGGGGAGCTGTTTTTT
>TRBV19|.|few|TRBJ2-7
CASKSSEAGDHEQYF
TGTGCCAGTAAAAGTTCGGAGGCAGGGGACCACGAGCAGTACTTC
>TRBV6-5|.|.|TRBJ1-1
CASRALNTEAFF
TGTGCCAGCAGAGCATTGAACACTGAAGCTTTCTTT
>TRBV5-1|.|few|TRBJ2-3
CASSRSSTDTQYF
TGCGCCAGCAGCCGTAGTAGCACAGATACGCAGTATTTT
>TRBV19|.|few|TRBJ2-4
CASRGALAKNIQYF
TGTGCCAGTAGGGGAGCCCTAGCCAAAAACATTCAGTACTTC
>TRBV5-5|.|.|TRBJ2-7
CASSYTAYEQYF
TGTGCCAGCAGCTATACAGCCTACGAGCAGTACTTC
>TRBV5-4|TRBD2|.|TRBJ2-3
CASSPTAGGGSTDTQYF
TGTGCCAGCAGCCCCACAGCTGGCGGGGGAAGCACAGATACGCAGTATTTT
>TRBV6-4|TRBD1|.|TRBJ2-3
CAIFPDREPDTQYF
TGTGCCATATTCCCCGACAGGGAGCCAGATACGCAGTATTTT
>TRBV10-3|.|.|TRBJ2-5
CAISPRLETQYF
TGTGCCATCAGTCCCCGCTTAGAGACCCAGTACTTC
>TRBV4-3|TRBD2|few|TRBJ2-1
CASSQGGGRVTYNEQFF
TGCGCCAGCAGCCAGGGCGGCGGGAGGGTCACCTACAATGAGCAGTTCTTC
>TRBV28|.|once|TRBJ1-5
CASITGGNQPQHF
TGTGCCAGCATAACAGGCGGTAATCAGCCCCAGCATTTT
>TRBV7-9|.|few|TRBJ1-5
CASSLQDGSNQPQHF
TGTGCCAGCAGCTTACAAGACGGTAGCAATCAGCCCCAGCATTTT
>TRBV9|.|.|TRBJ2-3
CASSVAQGLTDTQYF
TGTGCCAGCAGCGTAGCTCAGGGACTGACAGATACGCAGTATTTT
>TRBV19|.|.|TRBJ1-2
CASDATGASGPGYTF
TGTGCCAGCGACGCTACCGGGGCGTCCGGACCCGGCTACACCTTC